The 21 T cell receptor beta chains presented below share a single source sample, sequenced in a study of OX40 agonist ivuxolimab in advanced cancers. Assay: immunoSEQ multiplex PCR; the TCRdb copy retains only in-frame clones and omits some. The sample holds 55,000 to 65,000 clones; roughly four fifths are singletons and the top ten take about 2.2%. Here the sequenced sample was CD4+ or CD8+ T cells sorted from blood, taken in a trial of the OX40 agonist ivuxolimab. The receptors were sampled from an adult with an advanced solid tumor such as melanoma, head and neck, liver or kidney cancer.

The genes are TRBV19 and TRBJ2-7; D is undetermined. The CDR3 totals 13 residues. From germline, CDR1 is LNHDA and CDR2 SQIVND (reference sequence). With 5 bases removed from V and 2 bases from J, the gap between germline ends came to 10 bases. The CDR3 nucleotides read TGTGCCAGTAGTCAAAGGGAAACCTACGAGCAGTACTTC. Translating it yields CASSQRETYEQYF.

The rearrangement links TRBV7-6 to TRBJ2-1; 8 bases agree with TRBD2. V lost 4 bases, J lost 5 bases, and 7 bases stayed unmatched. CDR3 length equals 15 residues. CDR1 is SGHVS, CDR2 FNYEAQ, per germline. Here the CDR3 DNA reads TGTGCCAGCAGCTACGGGAGGGCCGCCGACAATGAGCAGTTCTTC. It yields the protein CASSYGRAADNEQFF.

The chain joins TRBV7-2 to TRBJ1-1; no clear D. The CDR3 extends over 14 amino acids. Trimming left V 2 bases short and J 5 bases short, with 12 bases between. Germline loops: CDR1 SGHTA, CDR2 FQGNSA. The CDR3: CASSLYGVSTEAFF. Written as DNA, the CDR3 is TGTGCCAGCAGCTTATACGGGGTTTCTACTGAAGCTTTCTTT. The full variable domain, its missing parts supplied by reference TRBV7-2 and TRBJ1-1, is GAGVSQSPSNKVTEKGKDVELRCDPISGHTALYWYRQSLGQGLEFLIYFQGNSAPDKSGLPSDRFSAERTGGSVSTLTIQRTQQEDSAVYLCASSLYGVSTEAFFGQGTRLTVV.

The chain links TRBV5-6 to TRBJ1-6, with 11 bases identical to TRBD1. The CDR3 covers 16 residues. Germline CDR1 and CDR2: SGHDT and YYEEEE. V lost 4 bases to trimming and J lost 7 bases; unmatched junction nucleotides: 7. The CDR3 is CASSTGQGASNSPLHF. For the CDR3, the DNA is TGTGCCAGCAGCACCGGACAGGGGGCCTCCAATTCACCCCTCCACTTT.

The CDR3 DNA reads TGTGCCAGCAGACGGAGCAGGGAGGTAGCGGGCTACGAGCAGTACTTC. Its protein product is CASRRSREVAGYEQYF. The V gene is TRBV28, the J gene TRBJ2-7; 7 bases agree with TRBD2. J lost 3 bases, V lost 6 bases, and 14 bases had no gene match. This CDR3 has 16 residues. Germline CDR1 and CDR2: MDHEN and SYDVKM.

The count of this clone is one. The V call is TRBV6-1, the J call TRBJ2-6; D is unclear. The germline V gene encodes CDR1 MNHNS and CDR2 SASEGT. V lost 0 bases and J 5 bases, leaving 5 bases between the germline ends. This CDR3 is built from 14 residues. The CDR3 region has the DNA TGTGCCAGCAGTGAAGCTGTACGGGCCAACGTCCTGACTTTC. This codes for CASSEAVRANVLTF.

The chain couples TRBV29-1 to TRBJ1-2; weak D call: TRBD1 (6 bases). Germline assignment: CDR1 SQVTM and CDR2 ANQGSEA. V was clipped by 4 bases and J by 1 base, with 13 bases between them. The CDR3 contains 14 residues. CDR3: CSVAATGLNYGYTF. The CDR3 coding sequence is TGCAGCGTTGCCGCGACAGGTCTTAACTATGGCTACACCTTC.

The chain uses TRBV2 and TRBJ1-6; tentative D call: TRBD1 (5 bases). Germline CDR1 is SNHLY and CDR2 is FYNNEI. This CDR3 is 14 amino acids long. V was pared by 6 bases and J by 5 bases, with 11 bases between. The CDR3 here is CASRRDANNSPLHF. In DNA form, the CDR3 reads TGTGCCAGCAGACGGGACGCTAATAATTCACCCCTCCACTTT.

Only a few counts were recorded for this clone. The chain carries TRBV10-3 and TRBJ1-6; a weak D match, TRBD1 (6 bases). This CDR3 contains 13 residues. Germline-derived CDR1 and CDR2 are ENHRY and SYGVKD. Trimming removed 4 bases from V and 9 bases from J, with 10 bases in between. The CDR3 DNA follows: TGTGCCATCAGTGGACAGGAGGGTTCACCCCTCCACTTT. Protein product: CAISGQEGSPLHF.

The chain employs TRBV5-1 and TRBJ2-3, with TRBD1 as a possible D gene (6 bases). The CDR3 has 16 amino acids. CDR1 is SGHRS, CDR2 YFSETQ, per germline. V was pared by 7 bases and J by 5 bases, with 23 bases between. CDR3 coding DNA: TGCGCCAGCGAAAAAAGCCCCGGACAGACACTAGATACGCAGTATTTT. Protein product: CASEKSPGQTLDTQYF.

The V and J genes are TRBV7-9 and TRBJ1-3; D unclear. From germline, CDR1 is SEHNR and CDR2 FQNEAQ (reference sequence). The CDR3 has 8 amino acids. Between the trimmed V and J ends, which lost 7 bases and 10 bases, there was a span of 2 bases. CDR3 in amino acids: CASMTIYF. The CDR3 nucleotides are TGTGCCAGCATGACCATATATTTT. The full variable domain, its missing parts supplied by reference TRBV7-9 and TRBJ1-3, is DTGVSQNPRHKITKRGQNVTFRCDPISEHNRLYWYRQTLGQGPEFLTYFQNEAQLEKSRLLSDRFSAERPKGSFSTLEIQRTEQGDSAMYLCASMTIYFGEGSWLTVV.

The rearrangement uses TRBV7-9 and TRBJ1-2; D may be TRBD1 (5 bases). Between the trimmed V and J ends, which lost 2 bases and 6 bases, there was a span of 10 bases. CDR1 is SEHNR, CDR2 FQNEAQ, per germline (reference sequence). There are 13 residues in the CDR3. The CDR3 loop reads CASSLRTSDGYTF. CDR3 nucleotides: TGTGCCAGCAGCTTAAGGACATCGGATGGCTACACCTTC.

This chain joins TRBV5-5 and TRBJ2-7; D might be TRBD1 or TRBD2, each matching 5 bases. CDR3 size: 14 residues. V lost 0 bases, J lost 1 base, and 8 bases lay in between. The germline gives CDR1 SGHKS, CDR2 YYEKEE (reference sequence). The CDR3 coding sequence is TGTGCCAGCAGCTTGGTCGGGGCTTCCTACGAGCAGTACTTC. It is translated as CASSLVGASYEQYF.

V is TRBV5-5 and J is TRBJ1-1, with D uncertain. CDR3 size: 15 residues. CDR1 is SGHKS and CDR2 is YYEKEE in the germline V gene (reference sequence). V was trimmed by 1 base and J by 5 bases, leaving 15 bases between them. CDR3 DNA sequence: TGTGCCAGCAGCTTGTACCAGGAGTTCATGACTGAAGCTTTCTTT. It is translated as CASSLYQEFMTEAFF. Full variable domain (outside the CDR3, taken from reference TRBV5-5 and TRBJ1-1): DAGVTQSPTHLIKTRGQQVTLRCSPISGHKSVSWYQQVLGQGPQFIFQYYEKEERGRGNFPDRFSARQFPNYSSELNVNALLLGDSALYLCASSLYQEFMTEAFFGQGTRLTVV.

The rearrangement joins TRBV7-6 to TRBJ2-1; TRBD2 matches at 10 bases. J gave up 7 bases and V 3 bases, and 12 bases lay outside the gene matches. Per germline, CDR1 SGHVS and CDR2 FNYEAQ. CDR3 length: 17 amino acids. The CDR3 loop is CASSLALAGGHGNEQFF. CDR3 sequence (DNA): TGTGCCAGCAGCTTGGCGTTAGCGGGGGGACATGGGAATGAGCAGTTCTTC.

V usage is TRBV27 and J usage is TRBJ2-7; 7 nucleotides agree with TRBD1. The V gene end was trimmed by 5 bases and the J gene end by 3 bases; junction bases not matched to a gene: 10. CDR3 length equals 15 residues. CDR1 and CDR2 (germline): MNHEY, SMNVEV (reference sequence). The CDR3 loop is CASSQKGQRNYEQYF. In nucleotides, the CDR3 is TGTGCCAGCAGTCAGAAGGGACAGCGCAACTACGAGCAGTACTTC.

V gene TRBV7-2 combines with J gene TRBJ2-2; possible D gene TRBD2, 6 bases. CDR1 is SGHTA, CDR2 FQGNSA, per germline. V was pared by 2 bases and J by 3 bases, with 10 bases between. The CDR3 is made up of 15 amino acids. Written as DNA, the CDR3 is TGTGCCAGCAGCTTATCCCCTAGCGACACCGGGGAGCTGTTTTTT. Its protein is CASSLSPSDTGELFF. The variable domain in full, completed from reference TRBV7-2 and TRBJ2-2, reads GAGVSQSPSNKVTEKGKDVELRCDPISGHTALYWYRQSLGQGLEFLIYFQGNSAPDKSGLPSDRFSAERTGGSVSTLTIQRTQQEDSAVYLCASSLSPSDTGELFFGEGSRLTVL.

For the CDR3, the DNA is TGCGCCAGCAGCTTGGGGGAGGGACGGGAAAAACTGTTTTTT. It translates to CASSLGEGREKLFF. V usage is TRBV5-1 and J usage is TRBJ1-4, with TRBD1 as a possible D gene (5 bases). CDR3 length: 14 residues. CDR1 SGHRS and CDR2 YFSETQ come from the germline V gene. Deletions cut 0 bases from V and 8 bases from J, with 11 bases between.

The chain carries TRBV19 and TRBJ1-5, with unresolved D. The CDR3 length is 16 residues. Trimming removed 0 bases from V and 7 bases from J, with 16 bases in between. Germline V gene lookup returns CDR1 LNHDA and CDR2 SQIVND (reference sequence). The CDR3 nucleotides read TGTGCCAGTAGTATAGATCAGAGAGGGCGTGGGCAGCCCCAGCATTTT. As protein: CASSIDQRGRGQPQHF.

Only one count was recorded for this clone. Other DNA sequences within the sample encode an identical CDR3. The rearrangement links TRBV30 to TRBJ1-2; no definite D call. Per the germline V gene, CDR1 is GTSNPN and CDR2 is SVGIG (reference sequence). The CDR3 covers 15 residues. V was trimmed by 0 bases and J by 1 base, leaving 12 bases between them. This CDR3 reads CAWSVAASINYGYTF. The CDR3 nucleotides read TGTGCCTGGAGTGTGGCCGCCAGTATTAACTATGGCTACACCTTC. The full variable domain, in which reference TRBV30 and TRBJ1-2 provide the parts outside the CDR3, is SQTIHQWPATLVQPVGSPLSLECTVEGTSNPNLYWYRQAAGRGLQLLFYSVGIGQISSEVPQNLSASRPQDRQFILSSKKLLLSDSGFYLCAWSVAASINYGYTFGSGTRLTVV.

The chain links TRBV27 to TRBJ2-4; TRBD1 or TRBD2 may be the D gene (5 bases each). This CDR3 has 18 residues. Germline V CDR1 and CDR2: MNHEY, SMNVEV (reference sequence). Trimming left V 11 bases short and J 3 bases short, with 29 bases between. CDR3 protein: CAARHQGVLSVGKNIQYF. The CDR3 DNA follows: TGTGCCGCTAGGCACCAGGGAGTATTATCTGTGGGCAAAAACATTCAGTACTTC.